The clone carrying this T cell receptor (beta chain) was counted ten times or more. No antigen is known for it. The ends lost 7 bases at V and 8 bases at J; junction bases unmatched: 13. Germline V gene sequence: CDR1 MNHEY, CDR2 SVGEGT. This CDR3 spans 16 amino acids. This specimen comes from a study of identical twins. The study's findings and limits: Twin pairs had excess sharing that was weaker in beta out-of-frame sequences.

TCRdb redid the calling of the 5' RACE reads with MiXCR, one entry per CDR3 protein. The sample has 150,000 or so distinct CDR3 sequences, approximately 4% seen once. Material for sequencing was memory T cells sorted from blood. The V and J genes are TRBV6-2 or TRBV6-3 and TRBJ2-1; TRBD2 aligns across 11 bases. This sequence originates from a man aged 18 to 35 in good health. The CDR3 loop reads CASTGRLAGSRDEQFF. The CDR3 coding sequence is TGTGCCAGCACCGGAAGACTAGCGGGATCTCGGGATGAGCAGTTCTTC.